This T cell receptor beta chain was recovered during a study of PD-1 blockade in classical Hodgkin lymphoma. Study as a whole: Treatment was intravenous nivolumab, 3 mg/kg every 2 weeks, until progression. Study-wide findings and caveats: Patients who initiated nivolumab within 1 year of ASCT were excluded. A reduction in baseline TCR diversity was reportedly seen in newly diagnosed patients relative to healthy donors. A significant rise in TCR diversity by C4D1 was seen for CD4+ but not CD8+ cells.

TCRdb's table, derived via immunoSEQ multiplex PCR, lists solely in-frame clones and lacks some. The table shows 4,000 to 4,500 clones, with about 70% occurring only once. Germline V CDR1 and CDR2: MNHEY, SMNVEV (reference sequence). The CDR3 contains 14 residues. V was cut by 3 bases and J by 6 bases, with 12 bases left in between. This clone showed up just a few times. Its cognate antigen is unknown. In the same sample, other DNA sequences code for this CDR3. All patients experienced relapse after autologous stem cell transplantation, and brentuximab vedotin exposure was variable. This chain links TRBV27 with TRBJ2-1, with D possibly being TRBD2 (5 bases). Here the sequenced sample was peripheral blood mononuclear cells (PBMCs), taken before the second cycle of nivolumab. The receptor's source is a human donor with classical Hodgkin lymphoma. CDR3 coding DNA: TGTGCCAGCAGTTTTCTCACTAGAGCCAATGAGCAGTTCTTC. Protein: CASSFLTRANEQFF.